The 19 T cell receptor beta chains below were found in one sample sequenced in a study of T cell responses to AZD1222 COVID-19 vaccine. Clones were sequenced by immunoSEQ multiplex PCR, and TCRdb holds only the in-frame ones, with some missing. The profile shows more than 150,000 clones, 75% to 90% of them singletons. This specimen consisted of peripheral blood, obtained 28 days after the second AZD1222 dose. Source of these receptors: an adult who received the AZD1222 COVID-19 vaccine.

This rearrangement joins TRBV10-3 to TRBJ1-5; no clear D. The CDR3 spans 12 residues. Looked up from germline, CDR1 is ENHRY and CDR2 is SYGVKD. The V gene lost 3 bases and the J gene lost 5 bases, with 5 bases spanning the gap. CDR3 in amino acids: CAISDKDQPQHF. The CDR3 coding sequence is TGTGCCATCAGTGACAAAGATCAGCCCCAGCATTTT.

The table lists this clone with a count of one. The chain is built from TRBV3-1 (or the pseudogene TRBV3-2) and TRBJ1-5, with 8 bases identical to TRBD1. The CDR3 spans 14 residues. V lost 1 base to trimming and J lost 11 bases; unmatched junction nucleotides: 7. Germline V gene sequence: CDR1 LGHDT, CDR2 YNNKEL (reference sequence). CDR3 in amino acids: CASSQGTGKGSQHF. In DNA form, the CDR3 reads TGTGCCAGCAGCCAAGGGACAGGGAAGGGTTCCCAGCATTTT.

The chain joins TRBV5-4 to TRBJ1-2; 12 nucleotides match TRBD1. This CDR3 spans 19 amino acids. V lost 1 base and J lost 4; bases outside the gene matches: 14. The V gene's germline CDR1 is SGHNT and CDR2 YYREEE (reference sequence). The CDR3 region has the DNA TGTGCCAGCAGCTTGCCCCGCGGGACAGGGGGCGGTCGGGGCTATGGCTACACCTTC. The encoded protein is CASSLPRGTGGGRGYGYTF.

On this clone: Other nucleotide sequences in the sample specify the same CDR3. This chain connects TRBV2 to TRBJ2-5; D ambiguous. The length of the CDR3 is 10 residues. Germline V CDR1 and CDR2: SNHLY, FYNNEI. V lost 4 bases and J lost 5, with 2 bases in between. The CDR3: CASSVETQYF. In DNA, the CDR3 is TGTGCCAGCAGTGTTGAGACCCAGTACTTC.

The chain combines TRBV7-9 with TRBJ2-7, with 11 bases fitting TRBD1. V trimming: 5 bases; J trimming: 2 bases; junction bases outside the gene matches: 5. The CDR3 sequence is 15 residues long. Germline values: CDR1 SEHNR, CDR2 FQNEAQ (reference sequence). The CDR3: CASSPGQGVTYEQYF. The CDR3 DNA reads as TGTGCCAGCAGCCCGGGACAGGGGGTTACCTACGAGCAGTACTTC.

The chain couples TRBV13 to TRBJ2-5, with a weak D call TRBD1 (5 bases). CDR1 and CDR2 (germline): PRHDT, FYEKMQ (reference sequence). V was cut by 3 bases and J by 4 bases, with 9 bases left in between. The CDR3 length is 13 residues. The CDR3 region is CASSLVGPETQYF. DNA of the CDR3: TGTGCCAGCAGCTTGGTGGGGCCAGAGACCCAGTACTTC.

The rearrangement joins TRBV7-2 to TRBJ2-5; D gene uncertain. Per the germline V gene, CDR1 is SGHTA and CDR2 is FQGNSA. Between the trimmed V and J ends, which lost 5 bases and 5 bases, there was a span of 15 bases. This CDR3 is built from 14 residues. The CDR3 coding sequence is TGTGCCAGCAGCCTCGGTCTACGTAGGGAGACCCAGTACTTC. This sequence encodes CASSLGLRRETQYF.

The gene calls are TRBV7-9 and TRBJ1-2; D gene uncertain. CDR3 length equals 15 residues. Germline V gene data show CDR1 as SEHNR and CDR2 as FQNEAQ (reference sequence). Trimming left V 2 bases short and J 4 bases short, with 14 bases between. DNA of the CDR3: TGTGCCAGCAGCTTATCGGACCTATCGGCCTATGGCTACACCTTC. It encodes CASSLSDLSAYGYTF.

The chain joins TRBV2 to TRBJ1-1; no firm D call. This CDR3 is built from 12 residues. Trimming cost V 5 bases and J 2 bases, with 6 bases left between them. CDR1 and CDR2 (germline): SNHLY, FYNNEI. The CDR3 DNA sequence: TGTGCCAGCAGTCGGGCTAACACTGAAGCTTTCTTT. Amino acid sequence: CASSRANTEAFF.

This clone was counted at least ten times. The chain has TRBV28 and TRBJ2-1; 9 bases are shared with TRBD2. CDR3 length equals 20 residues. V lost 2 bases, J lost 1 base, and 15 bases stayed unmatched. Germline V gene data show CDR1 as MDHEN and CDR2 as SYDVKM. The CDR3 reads CASSLPPGLADASSYNEQFF. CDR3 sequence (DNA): TGTGCCAGCAGTTTACCCCCGGGACTAGCAGATGCTTCATCCTACAATGAGCAGTTCTTC.

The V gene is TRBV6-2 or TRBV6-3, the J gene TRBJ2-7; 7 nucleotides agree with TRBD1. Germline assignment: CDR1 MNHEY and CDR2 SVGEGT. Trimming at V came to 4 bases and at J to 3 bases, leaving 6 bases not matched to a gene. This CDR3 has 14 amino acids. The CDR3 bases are TGTGCCAGCAGTTTCGCAGGGGGAAACTACGAGCAGTACTTC. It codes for CASSFAGGNYEQYF.

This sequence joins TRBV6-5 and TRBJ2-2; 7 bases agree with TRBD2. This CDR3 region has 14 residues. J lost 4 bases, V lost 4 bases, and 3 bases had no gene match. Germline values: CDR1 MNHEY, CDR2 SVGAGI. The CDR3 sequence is CASSFERGTGELFF. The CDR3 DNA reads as TGTGCCAGCAGTTTCGAGCGGGGCACCGGGGAGCTGTTTTTT.

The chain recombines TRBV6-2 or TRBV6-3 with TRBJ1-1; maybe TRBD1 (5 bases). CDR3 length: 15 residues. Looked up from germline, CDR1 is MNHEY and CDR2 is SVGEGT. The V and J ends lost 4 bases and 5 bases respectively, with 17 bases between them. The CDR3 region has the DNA TGTGCCAGCAGTTCTCGGACAATAGGTTGGACTGAAGCTTTCTTT. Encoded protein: CASSSRTIGWTEAFF.

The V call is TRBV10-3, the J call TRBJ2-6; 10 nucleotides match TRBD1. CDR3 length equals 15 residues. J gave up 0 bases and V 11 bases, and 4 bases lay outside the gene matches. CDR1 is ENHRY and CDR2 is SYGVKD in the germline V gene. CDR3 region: CASGQGISGANVLTF. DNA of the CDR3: TGTGCCTCGGGACAGGGGATCTCTGGGGCCAACGTCCTGACTTTC.

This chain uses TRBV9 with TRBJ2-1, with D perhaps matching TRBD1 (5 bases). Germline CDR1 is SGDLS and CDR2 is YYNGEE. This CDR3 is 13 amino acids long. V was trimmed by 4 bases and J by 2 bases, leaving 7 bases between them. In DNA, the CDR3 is TGTGCCAGCAGCCCAGGGCCCTACAATGAGCAGTTCTTC. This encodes CASSPGPYNEQFF.

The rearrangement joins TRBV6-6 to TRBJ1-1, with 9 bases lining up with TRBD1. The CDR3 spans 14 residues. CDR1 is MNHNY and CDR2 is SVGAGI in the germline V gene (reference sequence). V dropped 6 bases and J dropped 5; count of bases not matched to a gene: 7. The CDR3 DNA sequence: TGTGCCAGCAGAGATACAGGGGGCGCTACTGAAGCTTTCTTT. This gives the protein CASRDTGGATEAFF.

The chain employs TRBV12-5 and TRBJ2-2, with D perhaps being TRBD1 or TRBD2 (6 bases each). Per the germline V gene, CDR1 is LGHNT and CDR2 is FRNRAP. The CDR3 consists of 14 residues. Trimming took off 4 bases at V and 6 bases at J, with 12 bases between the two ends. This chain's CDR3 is CASGWSGAAGELFF. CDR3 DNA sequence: TGTGCTAGTGGTTGGTCGGGGGCGGCCGGGGAGCTGTTTTTT. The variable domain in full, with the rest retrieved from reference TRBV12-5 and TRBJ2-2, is DARVTQTPRHKVTEMGQEVTMRCQPILGHNTVFWYRQTMMQGLELLAYFRNRAPLDDSGMPKDRFSAEMPDATLATLKIQPSEPRDSAVYFCASGWSGAAGELFFGEGSRLTVL.

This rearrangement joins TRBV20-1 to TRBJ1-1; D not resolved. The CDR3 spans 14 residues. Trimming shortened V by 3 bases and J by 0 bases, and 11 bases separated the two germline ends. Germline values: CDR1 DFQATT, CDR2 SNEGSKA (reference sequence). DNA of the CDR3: TGCAGTGCTAGTGGTCAGCCCATGAACACTGAAGCTTTCTTT. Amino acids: CSASGQPMNTEAFF.

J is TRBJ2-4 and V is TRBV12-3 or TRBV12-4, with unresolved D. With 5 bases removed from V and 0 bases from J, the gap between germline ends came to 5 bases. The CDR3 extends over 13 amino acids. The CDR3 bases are TGTGCCAGCAGTGAACTAGCCAAAAACATTCAGTACTTC. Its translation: CASSELAKNIQYF.